This T cell receptor beta chain came from a study of blood T cell repertoires in COVID-19. Study information: The United States, Italy and Spain provided the acute and convalescent COVID-19 samples. Sources were T cells, B-cell-depleted T cells, or PBMCs; the material itself was cDNA or gDNA.

Per the authors' pipeline: Nucleated cell counts were estimated from reference gene primer amplification. Sequenced by immunoSEQ multiplex PCR; TCRdb stores in-frame clones only, minus some. The V and J calls and clone size come from that table; D and trimming were worked out from the DNA. The sample records tens of thousands of clones, 90% being singletons. This clone was counted between two and nine times. This CDR3 has 16 residues. The V segment lost 2 bases and the J segment 1 base; nucleotides outside the gene matches: 5. From germline, CDR1 is LGHDT and CDR2 YNNKEL (reference sequence). The TCR sequence derives from a man between 45 and 60 years old with active COVID-19. The sequenced sample consisted of peripheral blood. J is TRBJ1-3 and V is TRBV3-1 (or the pseudogene TRBV3-2); 7 bases map to TRBD1. CDR3 residues: CASSQRQGQSGNTIYF. The CDR3 nucleotides are TGTGCCAGCAGCCAAAGACAGGGACAGTCTGGAAACACCATATATTTT.